This is a list of T cell receptor beta chains from one sample in a study of graft-versus-host responses after intestinal transplantation. Using immunoSEQ multiplex PCR, the repertoire was profiled, and TCRdb retains in-frame clones only, with some absent. Of about 15,000 clones in the sample, almost 80% were seen once. The sequencing here drew on ileum tissue, taken about 430 days after intestinal transplant. The receptors stem from a human patient who received an intestinal transplant, so some T cells may come from the graft donor. Both conserved end residues are part of each CDR3. A D gene is named only where the DNA matches it firmly. The size entry is marked missing in some rows and otherwise reads once, few, many or a size class.

>TRBV7-2|TRBD1|.|TRBJ1-5
CASSLARGTGNQPQHF
TGTGCCAGCAGCTTAGCGCGGGGGACAGGGAATCAGCCCCAGCATTTT
>TRBV9|.|few|TRBJ2-4
CASSEGPGGAGDIQYF
TGTGCCAGCAGCGAGGGCCCAGGGGGCGCGGGGGACATTCAGTACTTC
>TRBV10-3|.|.|TRBJ2-6
CAIRGGLGANVLTF
TGTGCCATCAGAGGGGGGCTGGGGGCCAACGTCCTGACTTTC
>TRBV9|.|.|TRBJ1-5
CASSVGGAGNQPQHF
TGTGCCAGCAGCGTTGGGGGGGCGGGCAATCAGCCCCAGCATTTT
>TRBV9|.|.|TRBJ2-5
CASSVEGGSDQYF
TGTGCCAGCAGCGTAGAGGGGGGTTCGGATCAGTACTTC
>TRBV7-9|.|.|TRBJ2-7
CASSLKTSGTPSYEQYF
TGTGCCAGCAGCTTAAAAACAAGCGGGACACCCTCCTACGAGCAGTACTTC
>TRBV5-1|.|.|TRBJ2-7
CASSLTVRDPYEQYF
TGCGCCAGCAGCTTGACGGTCCGGGACCCCTACGAGCAGTACTTC
>TRBV10-3|TRBD1|.|TRBJ1-2
CAISEPDRPGDGYTF
TGTGCCATCAGTGAGCCGGACAGGCCCGGGGATGGCTACACCTTC
>TRBV28|TRBD1|.|TRBJ2-7
CASSFRTGGHEQYF
TGTGCCAGCAGTTTTCGGACAGGGGGGCACGAGCAGTACTTC
>TRBV6-5|.|once|TRBJ1-2
CASSYEGNYGYTF
TGTGCCAGCAGTTACGAAGGCAACTATGGCTACACCTTC
>TRBV5-1|TRBD1|.|TRBJ1-5
CASSSGQGGQPQHF
TGCGCCAGCAGCTCCGGACAGGGCGGACAGCCCCAGCATTTT
>TRBV13|TRBD1|.|TRBJ2-7
CASSLGADRVRIEQYF
TGTGCCAGCAGCTTAGGTGCCGACAGGGTAAGGATCGAGCAGTACTTC
>TRBV6-5|.|.|TRBJ2-2
CASSYARNRAGELFF
TGTGCCAGCAGTTACGCGAGGAACAGGGCCGGGGAGCTGTTTTTT
>TRBV15|.|once|TRBJ1-4
CATAGTSDEKLFF
TGTGCCACCGCCGGGACGAGCGATGAAAAACTGTTTTTT
>TRBV7-9|.|.|TRBJ1-2
CASSRPGSTYGYTF
TGTGCCAGCAGCCGACCGGGCAGCACCTATGGCTACACCTTC